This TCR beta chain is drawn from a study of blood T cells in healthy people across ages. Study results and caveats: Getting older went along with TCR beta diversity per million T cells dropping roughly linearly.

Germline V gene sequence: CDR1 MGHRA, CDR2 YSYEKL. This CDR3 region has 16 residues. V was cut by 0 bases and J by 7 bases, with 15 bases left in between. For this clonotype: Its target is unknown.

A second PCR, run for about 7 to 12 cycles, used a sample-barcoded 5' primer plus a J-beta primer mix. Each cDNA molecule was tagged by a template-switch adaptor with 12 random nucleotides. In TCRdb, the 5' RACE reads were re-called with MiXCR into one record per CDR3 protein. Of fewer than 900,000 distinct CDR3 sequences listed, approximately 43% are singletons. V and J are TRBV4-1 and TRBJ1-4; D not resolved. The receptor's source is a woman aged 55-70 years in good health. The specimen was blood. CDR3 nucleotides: TGCGCCAGCAGCCAAGATCGGTCCGCCGTAGGTGAAAAACTGTTTTTT. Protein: CASSQDRSAVGEKLFF.